Listed below are T cell receptor beta chains from one sample, sequenced in a study of molecular identifiers for immune sequencing clone quantification. From the PCR reads, TCRdb called clonotypes with MiXCR, one entry per CDR3 protein. The sample records approximately 97,000 distinct CDR3 sequences, approximately 25% being singletons. Sequences were obtained from naive CD8+ T cells from blood, with Jurkat cell RNA spiked in. The origin of the receptors is a human donor in good health. Some libraries in this study had Jurkat cell RNA spiked in. Both conserved end residues are part of each CDR3.

v_gene,j_gene,CDR3aa
TRBV20-1,TRBJ2-1,CSARDSVAATYNEQFF
TRBV27,TRBJ1-5,CASSYQGAGPQHF
TRBV6-5,TRBJ2-1,CASGTGDEQFF
TRBV7-9,TRBJ2-7,CASSLQRGGTTYEQYF
TRBV11-1,TRBJ2-1,CASSRTSGTYNEQFF
TRBV4-1,TRBJ1-1,CASSQTRNTEAFF
TRBV6-2/TRBV6-3,TRBJ2-3,CASSLLEDAQYF
TRBV6-5,TRBJ2-3,CASSYSPLIADTQYF
TRBV7-9,TRBJ1-1,CASSRDTLNTEAFF
TRBV6-5,TRBJ2-2,CASSYIPSFRELFF
TRBV7-2,TRBJ2-1,CASSLDVSYNEQFF
TRBV3-1,TRBJ2-5,CASSPELAEETQYF
TRBV4-1,TRBJ1-1,CASSQVSGSDTEAFF
TRBV27,TRBJ2-7,CASSLAGPLYEQYF
TRBV5-5,TRBJ1-5,CASRWDRAYQPQHF
TRBV27,TRBJ2-6,CASSSEGTGVPPGANVLTF
TRBV28,TRBJ2-7,CASTEGGMNEQYF
TRBV7-8,TRBJ2-1,CASSLATGVGEQFF
TRBV12-3/TRBV12-4,TRBJ2-5,CASSLATGGAGETQYF
TRBV5-6,TRBJ2-7,CASSLRGTSGTPSFEQYF
TRBV24-1,TRBJ2-7,CATSEGQSYEQYF
TRBV11-2,TRBJ2-1,CASSLGRTLAGPYNEQFF
TRBV12-3/TRBV12-4,TRBJ1-1,CASRKGGIPFF
TRBV12-3/TRBV12-4,TRBJ2-6,CASSLGPWGVEGSLKNSGANVLTF
TRBV20-1,TRBJ2-7,CSARDGLAGSNDEQYF
TRBV5-5,TRBJ1-1,CGAQADMNTEAFF
TRBV11-2,TRBJ2-7,CASSLGQGIDEQYF
TRBV11-2,TRBJ2-1,CASSLVPLGGGPGGNEQFF
TRBV5-1,TRBJ2-3,CASSRGTSTDTRYF
TRBV13,TRBJ2-5,CASSYQSGQETQYF
TRBV5-4,TRBJ2-7,CASSPYRTNYEQYF
TRBV6-2/TRBV6-3,TRBJ2-2,CASSYLRGTNTGELFF
TRBV7-3,TRBJ2-2,CASSFLGAGTGELFF
TRBV2,TRBJ1-4,CASSAGTGLGKLFF
TRBV20-1,TRBJ2-7,CSARVGYEQYF
TRBV4-1,TRBJ2-7,CASSQEPDGTYEQYF
TRBV28,TRBJ2-2,CASSSQDRGWSGELFF
TRBV19,TRBJ2-1,CASSSGTSGVEFF
TRBV5-5,TRBJ1-1,CASSLESLTDWNTEAFF
TRBV7-9,TRBJ2-5,CASSPPLLLAGVQETQYF
TRBV12-3/TRBV12-4,TRBJ2-6,CASTPDNSGANVLTF
TRBV20-1,TRBJ1-5,CSARDFEGLSNQPQHF
TRBV29-1,TRBJ2-7,CSVGPETAPYEQYF
TRBV4-1,TRBJ2-3,CASSHLKGSGDTDTQYF
TRBV20-1,TRBJ2-1,CSARAEPFSGSNYEQFF
TRBV7-9,TRBJ2-2,CASSLTWSGTGELFF
TRBV4-1,TRBJ1-1,CASSQVGTGGGSENTEAFF
TRBV5-4,TRBJ2-3,CASSYRGTGTDTQYF
TRBV11-2,TRBJ2-1,CASSPPNRNNEQFF
TRBV5-6,TRBJ2-7,CASSSLVDPLGYEQYF
TRBV4-3,TRBJ2-1,CASSPGLANYNEQFF
TRBV7-6,TRBJ2-5,CASSLNYPTSVKETQYF
TRBV6-1,TRBJ2-3,CASSEIWVGGLTDTQYF
TRBV4-2,TRBJ2-2,CASSHMVGGTGELFF
TRBV2,TRBJ2-5,CASSDIQRGGPETQYF
TRBV28,TRBJ2-7,CASSLLGREQYF
TRBV6-5,TRBJ2-7,CASSYYSGAYEQYF
TRBV2,TRBJ2-1,CASRGLHNEQFF
TRBV10-3,TRBJ1-1,CAIRPTGLDTEAFF
TRBV6-2/TRBV6-3,TRBJ1-1,CASSYSINFLGQMNTEAFF